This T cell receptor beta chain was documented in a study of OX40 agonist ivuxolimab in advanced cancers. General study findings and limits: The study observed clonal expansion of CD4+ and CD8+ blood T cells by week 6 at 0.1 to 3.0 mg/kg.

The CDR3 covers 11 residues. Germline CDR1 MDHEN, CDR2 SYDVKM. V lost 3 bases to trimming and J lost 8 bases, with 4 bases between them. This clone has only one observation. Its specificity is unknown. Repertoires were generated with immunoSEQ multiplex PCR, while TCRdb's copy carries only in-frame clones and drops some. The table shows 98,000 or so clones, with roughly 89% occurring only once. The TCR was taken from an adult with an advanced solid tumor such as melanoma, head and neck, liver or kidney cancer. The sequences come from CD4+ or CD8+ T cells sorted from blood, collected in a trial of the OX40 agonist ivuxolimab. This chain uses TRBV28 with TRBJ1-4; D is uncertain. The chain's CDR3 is CASSFREKLFF. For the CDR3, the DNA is TGTGCCAGCAGTTTTCGGGAAAAACTGTTTTTT.